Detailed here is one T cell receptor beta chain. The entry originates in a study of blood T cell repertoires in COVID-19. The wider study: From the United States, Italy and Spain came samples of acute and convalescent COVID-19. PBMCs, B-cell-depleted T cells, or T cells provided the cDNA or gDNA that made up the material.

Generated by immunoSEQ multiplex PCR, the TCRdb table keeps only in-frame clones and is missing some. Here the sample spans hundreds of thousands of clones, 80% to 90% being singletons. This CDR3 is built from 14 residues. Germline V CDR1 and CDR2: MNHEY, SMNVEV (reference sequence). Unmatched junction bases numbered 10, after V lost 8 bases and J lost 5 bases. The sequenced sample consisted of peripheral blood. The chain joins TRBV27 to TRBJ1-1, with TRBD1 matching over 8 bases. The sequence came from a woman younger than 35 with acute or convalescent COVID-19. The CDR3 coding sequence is TGTGCCAGCTCTAGGGGCAGGGGGCTTACTGAAGCTTTCTTT. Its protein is CASSRGRGLTEAFF.